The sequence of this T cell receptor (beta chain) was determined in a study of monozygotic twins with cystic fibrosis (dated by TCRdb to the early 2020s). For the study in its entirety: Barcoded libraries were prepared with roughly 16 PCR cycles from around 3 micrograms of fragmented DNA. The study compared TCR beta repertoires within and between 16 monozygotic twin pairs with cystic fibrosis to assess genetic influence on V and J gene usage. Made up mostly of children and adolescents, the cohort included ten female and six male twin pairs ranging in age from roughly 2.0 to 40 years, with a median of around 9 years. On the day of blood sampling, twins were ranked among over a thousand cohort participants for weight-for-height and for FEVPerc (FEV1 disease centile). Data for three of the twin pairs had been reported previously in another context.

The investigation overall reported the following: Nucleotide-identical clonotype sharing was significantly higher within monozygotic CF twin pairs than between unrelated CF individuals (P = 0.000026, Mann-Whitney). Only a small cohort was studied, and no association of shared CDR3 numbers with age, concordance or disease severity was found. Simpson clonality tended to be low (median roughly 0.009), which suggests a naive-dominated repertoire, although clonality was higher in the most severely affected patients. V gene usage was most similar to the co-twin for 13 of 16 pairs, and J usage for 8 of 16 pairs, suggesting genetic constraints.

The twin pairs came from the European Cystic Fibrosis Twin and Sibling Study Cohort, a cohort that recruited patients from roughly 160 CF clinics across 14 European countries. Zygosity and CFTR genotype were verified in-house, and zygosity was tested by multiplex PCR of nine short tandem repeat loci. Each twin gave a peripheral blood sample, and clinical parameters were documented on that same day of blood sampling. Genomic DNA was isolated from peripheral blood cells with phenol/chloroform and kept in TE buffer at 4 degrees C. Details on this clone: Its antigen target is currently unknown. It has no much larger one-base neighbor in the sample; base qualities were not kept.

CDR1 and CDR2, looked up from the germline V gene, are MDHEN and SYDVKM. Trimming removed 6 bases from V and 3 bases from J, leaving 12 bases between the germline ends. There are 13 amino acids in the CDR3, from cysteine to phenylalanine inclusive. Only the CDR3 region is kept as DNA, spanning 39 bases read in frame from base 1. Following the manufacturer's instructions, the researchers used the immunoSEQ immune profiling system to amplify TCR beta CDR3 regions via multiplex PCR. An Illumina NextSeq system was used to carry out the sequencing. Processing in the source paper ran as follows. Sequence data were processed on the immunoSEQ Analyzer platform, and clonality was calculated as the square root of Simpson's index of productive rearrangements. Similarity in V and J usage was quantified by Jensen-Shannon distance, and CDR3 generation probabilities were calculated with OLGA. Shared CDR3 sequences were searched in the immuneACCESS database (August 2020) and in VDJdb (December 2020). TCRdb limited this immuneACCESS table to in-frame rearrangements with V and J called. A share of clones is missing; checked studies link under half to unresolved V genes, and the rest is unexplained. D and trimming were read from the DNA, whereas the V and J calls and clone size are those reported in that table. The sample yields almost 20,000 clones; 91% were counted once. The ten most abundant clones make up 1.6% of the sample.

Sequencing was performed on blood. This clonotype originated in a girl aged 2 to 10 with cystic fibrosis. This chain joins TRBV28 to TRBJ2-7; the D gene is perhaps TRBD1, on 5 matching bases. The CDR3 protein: CASRLGHGYEQYF. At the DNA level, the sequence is TGTGCCAGCAGGCTAGGACACGGCTACGAGCAGTACTTC. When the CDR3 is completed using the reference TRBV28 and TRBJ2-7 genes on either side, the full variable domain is DVKVTQSSRYLVKRTGEKVFLECVQDMDHENMFWYRQDPGLGLRLIYFSYDVKMKEKGDIPEGYSVSREKKERFSLILESASTNQTSMYLCASRLGHGYEQYFGPGTRLTVT.